This is a list of T cell receptor beta chains from one sample in a study of blood T cell repertoires in COVID-19. Some clones are missing from TCRdb's copy, which holds only in-frame ones; the method was immunoSEQ multiplex PCR. The table records hundreds of thousands of clones, about 85% of them present only once. Sample: peripheral blood. The receptors were sampled from a man aged 40-49 years with acute or convalescent COVID-19. Each CDR3 is given with its conserved first and last residue. The order of the fields is D gene, V gene, J gene, clone size, CDR3 protein, CDR3 DNA. The D gene is left open where the match is weak. Size is omitted from some rows. Given values are once, few, many or a class for expanded clones.

>-|TRBV20-1|TRBJ1-1|-
CSARRDTEAFF
TGCAGTGCTAGGAGGGACACTGAAGCTTTCTTT
>TRBD1|TRBV7-3|TRBJ2-2|-
CASRPDAGGTGELFF
TGTGCCAGCAGGCCTGATGCAGGGGGCACCGGGGAGCTGTTTTTT
>TRBD1|TRBV5-1|TRBJ1-4|-
CASSSEGGTFEKLFF
TGCGCCAGCAGCTCGGAAGGGGGCACATTCGAAAAACTGTTTTTT
>TRBD2|TRBV19|TRBJ2-5|-
CASSIRLAGGTQYF
TGTGCCAGTAGTATCCGGCTAGCGGGGGGAACCCAGTACTTC
>-|TRBV7-3|TRBJ1-1|-
CASSPRISSEAFF
TGTGCCAGCAGCCCGCGTATTTCATCTGAAGCTTTCTTT
>TRBD2|TRBV7-3|TRBJ2-3|-
CASSTSGGVADTQYF
TGTGCCAGCAGCACTAGCGGGGGGGTAGCAGATACGCAGTATTTT
>TRBD1|TRBV5-8|TRBJ1-5|-
CASSPVPGQRVSNQPQHF
TGTGCCAGCAGCCCTGTCCCGGGACAGCGAGTTTCAAATCAGCCCCAGCATTTT
>-|TRBV12-3/TRBV12-4|TRBJ2-1|few
CASRSDSYNEQFF
TGTGCCAGCCGCTCCGACAGTTACAATGAGCAGTTCTTC
>TRBD1|TRBV7-8|TRBJ1-5|-
CASSLRQGSDNQPQHF
TGTGCCAGCAGCTTAAGACAGGGGTCAGACAATCAGCCCCAGCATTTT
>-|TRBV11-2|TRBJ2-7|-
CASSLAAMDKTYEQYF
TGTGCCAGCAGCTTAGCCGCGATGGACAAGACCTACGAGCAGTACTTC
>-|TRBV25-1|TRBJ2-3|-
CASSPSGTDTQYF
TGTGCCAGCAGTCCGTCCGGCACAGATACGCAGTATTTT
>-|TRBV5-6|TRBJ1-1|-
CASSPGRDLRYTEAFF
TGTGCCAGCAGCCCCGGACGGGACTTAAGGTACACTGAAGCTTTCTTT
>TRBD2|TRBV27|TRBJ2-3|-
CASSPERGGVDTQYF
TGTGCCAGCAGTCCCGAGCGGGGGGGCGTAGATACGCAGTATTTT
>-|TRBV3-1/TRBV3-2|TRBJ2-7|-
CASSRSSGGKQSYEQYF
TGTGCCAGCAGCCGCTCATCAGGGGGGAAACAGTCCTACGAGCAGTACTTC
>TRBD1|TRBV5-8|TRBJ2-5|-
CASSIGQGGSMETQYF
TGTGCCAGCAGCATCGGACAGGGGGGTTCAATGGAGACCCAGTACTTC
>TRBD1|TRBV6-1|TRBJ2-3|-
CASSEGQGTGTDTQYF
TGTGCCAGCAGTGAAGGACAGGGAACCGGGACAGATACGCAGTATTTT
>TRBD1|TRBV7-9|TRBJ2-2|once
CASSLGQGNTGELFF
TGTGCCAGCAGCTTGGGACAGGGAAACACCGGGGAGCTGTTTTTT
>-|TRBV5-4|TRBJ2-3|-
CASSPSTDTQYF
TGTGCCAGCAGCCCAAGCACAGATACGCAGTATTTT
>-|TRBV2|TRBJ1-2|-
CASSASYPHTF
TGTGCCAGCAGTGCGAGTTATCCCCACACCTTC
>-|TRBV7-3|TRBJ2-1|-
CASSLMGRGRYNEQFF
TGTGCCAGCAGCTTAATGGGGCGGGGTAGGTACAATGAGCAGTTCTTC
>-|TRBV6-5|TRBJ2-2|-
CASSSLNTGELFF
TGTGCCAGCAGCTCACTAAACACCGGGGAGCTGTTTTTT
>-|TRBV20-1|TRBJ2-7|-
CSASRPGTYEQYF
TGCAGTGCTAGTAGGCCAGGGACCTACGAGCAGTACTTC
>-|TRBV14|TRBJ2-1|-
CASSDMGLGGHEQFF
TGTGCCAGCTCAGATATGGGACTAGGGGGCCATGAGCAGTTCTTC
>-|TRBV6-2/TRBV6-3|TRBJ1-6|-
CASSSTAYNSPLHF
TGTGCCAGCAGTTCGACAGCCTATAATTCACCCCTCCACTTT
>TRBD2|TRBV11-2|TRBJ2-5|-
CASSSTGTSGGYQETQYF
TGTGCCAGCAGCTCGACCGGGACTAGCGGGGGGTACCAAGAGACCCAGTACTTC
>-|TRBV5-1|TRBJ2-3|-
CASSLGWRLGTDTQYF
TGCGCCAGCAGCTTGGGGTGGAGGTTAGGCACAGATACGCAGTATTTT
>TRBD1|TRBV18|TRBJ1-2|-
CASSLGTGANYGYTF
TGTGCCAGCTCACTAGGGACAGGGGCAAACTATGGCTACACCTTC
>-|TRBV3-1/TRBV3-2|TRBJ2-5|-
CASSPGVQETQYF
TGTGCCAGCAGCCCGGGGGTCCAAGAGACCCAGTACTTC
>-|TRBV28|TRBJ1-5|-
CASSRGGSGQPQHF
TGTGCCAGCAGTCGTGGAGGGAGCGGTCAGCCCCAGCATTTT
>TRBD1|TRBV13|TRBJ2-1|-
CASSFGQGVRNEQFF
TGTGCCAGCAGCTTTGGACAGGGGGTGAGGAATGAGCAGTTCTTC
>TRBD1|TRBV19|TRBJ1-6|-
CASRRGSFGTVSSYNSPLHF
TGTGCCAGTAGACGGGGGTCCTTCGGGACAGTGAGCTCCTATAATTCACCCCTCCACTTT
>-|TRBV18|TRBJ1-1|-
CASSPAQGDTEAFF
TGTGCCAGCTCACCCGCTCAGGGTGACACTGAAGCTTTCTTT
>-|TRBV28|TRBJ1-1|-
CASTPRTPNTEAFF
TGTGCCAGCACCCCCCGGACACCGAACACTGAAGCTTTCTTT
>-|TRBV10-1|TRBJ1-1|-
CASSTGTSGNTEAFF
TGCGCCAGCAGTACCGGGACAAGTGGGAACACTGAAGCTTTCTTT
>-|TRBV5-1|TRBJ1-3|-
CASSEGGPSSGNTIYF
TGCGCCAGCAGCGAAGGCGGGCCCAGCTCTGGAAACACCATATATTTT
>TRBD2|TRBV3-1/TRBV3-2|TRBJ2-1|-
CASSQESVAGGPRHEQFF
TGTGCCAGCAGCCAAGAATCGGTGGCGGGGGGGCCAAGGCATGAGCAGTTCTTC
>TRBD1|TRBV15|TRBJ2-3|-
CATSRGRGNRGKADTQYF
TGTGCCACCAGCAGAGGAAGGGGGAACAGGGGAAAGGCAGATACGCAGTATTTT
>-|TRBV7-2|TRBJ1-5|once
CASSYTGKDQPQHF
TGTGCCAGCAGCTATACAGGGAAAGACCAGCCCCAGCATTTT
>-|TRBV5-8|TRBJ1-2|once
CASSFRDEDYGYTF
TGTGCCAGCAGCTTTCGGGATGAGGACTATGGCTACACCTTC
>TRBD1|TRBV3-1/TRBV3-2|TRBJ1-4|-
CASSHQRTGGTNEKLFF
TGTGCCAGCAGCCATCAAAGGACAGGGGGCACTAATGAAAAACTGTTTTTT
>TRBD1|TRBV6-2/TRBV6-3|TRBJ1-5|-
CASSYSGQGGNQPQHF
TGTGCCAGCAGTTACTCAGGGCAGGGGGGCAATCAGCCCCAGCATTTT
>-|TRBV12-3/TRBV12-4|TRBJ1-2|-
CASSFTGDGYTF
TGTGCCAGCAGTTTTACCGGGGATGGCTACACCTTC
>TRBD1|TRBV12-3/TRBV12-4|TRBJ1-1|-
CASSSTGVTEAFF
TGTGCCAGCAGCTCGACAGGGGTCACTGAAGCTTTCTTT
>TRBD2|TRBV6-4|TRBJ2-1|few
CASSSGGAGEQFF
TGTGCCAGCAGTTCCGGGGGGGCGGGTGAGCAGTTCTTC
>-|TRBV2|TRBJ1-5|-
CASSDSSGFGNQPQHF
TGTGCCAGCAGTGACAGCTCGGGGTTCGGCAATCAGCCCCAGCATTTT
>TRBD2|TRBV14|TRBJ2-7|-
CASSQGSSGRYEQYF
TGTGCCAGCAGCCAAGGGTCTAGCGGTCGATACGAGCAGTACTTC
>TRBD1|TRBV6-5|TRBJ1-2|once
CASRETGLAYGYTF
TGTGCCAGCAGAGAGACAGGGCTGGCCTATGGCTACACCTTC
>-|TRBV30|TRBJ2-1|once
CAWSFLGSQFF
TGTGCCTGGAGTTTTCTCGGGTCGCAGTTCTTC
>-|TRBV27|TRBJ1-2|-
CASSSSGEGNYGYTF
TGTGCCAGCAGTTCATCCGGGGAGGGAAACTATGGCTACACCTTC
>-|TRBV7-9|TRBJ1-3|-
CASSPRGVGGFPDTIYF
TGTGCCAGCAGCCCCCGGGGGGTTGGGGGTTTTCCGGACACCATATATTTT
>TRBD1|TRBV7-9|TRBJ1-5|once
CASSFTGVPQPQHF
TGTGCCAGCAGCTTTACAGGGGTACCTCAGCCCCAGCATTTT
>TRBD1|TRBV6-5|TRBJ1-5|-
CASSRQGYPNQPQHF
TGTGCCAGCAGTCGACAGGGCTACCCCAATCAGCCCCAGCATTTT
>-|TRBV6-5|TRBJ2-7|-
CASSYSGSSSYEQYF
TGTGCCAGCAGTTACTCGGGGAGTAGTTCCTACGAGCAGTACTTC
>-|TRBV5-1|TRBJ2-5|-
CASSSTNREGETQYF
TGCGCCAGCAGCTCAACTAACAGGGAGGGGGAGACCCAGTACTTC
>-|TRBV9|TRBJ1-1|-
CASSARDTITNTEAFF
TGTGCCAGCAGCGCCCGGGACACAATTACTAACACTGAAGCTTTCTTT
>TRBD1|TRBV7-2|TRBJ1-2|-
CASSPFTGTGVGYGYTF
TGTGCCAGCAGTCCGTTTACCGGGACAGGGGTAGGCTATGGCTACACCTTC